Here is one TCR beta chain with its context. Its antigen remains unknown. Sequencing used immunoSEQ multiplex PCR; TCRdb keeps in-frame clones, though not all of them. Of some 85,000 clones in the sample, roughly 90% are singletons; the top ten hold roughly 2.1%. The data originate from a study of OX40 agonist ivuxolimab in advanced cancers. Study at large: Of mixed ages from roughly 23 to 80 and averaging 60 years, the group was approximately 84% male.

Points from the study as a whole: Researchers did not determine the expanded peripheral T cells' antigen specificity. In the 0.1 to 3.0 mg/kg range, CD4+ and CD8+ blood T cells had expanded clonally by week 6. Among the lowest peripheral clonal expansion occurred in 0.1-3.0 mg/kg partial responders.

This receptor was obtained from an adult with an advanced solid tumor such as melanoma, head and neck, liver or kidney cancer. The specimen was CD4+ or CD8+ T cells sorted from blood, collected in a trial of the OX40 agonist ivuxolimab.

Here the CDR3 DNA reads TGTGCCAGCAGCTTAGGGGCGACAAACACTGAAGCTTTCTTT. This sequence encodes CASSLGATNTEAFF. The rearrangement joins TRBV7-3 to TRBJ1-1; TRBD1 might be the D (5 bases). Trimming left V 2 bases short and J 2 bases short, with 9 bases between. The CDR3 spans 14 residues. The germline gives CDR1 SGHTA, CDR2 FQGTGA. Together with reference TRBV7-3 and TRBJ1-1, the CDR3 gives the full variable domain: GAGVSQTPSNKVTEKGKYVELRCDPISGHTALYWYRQSLGQGPEFLIYFQGTGAADDSGLPNDRFFAVRPEGSVSTLKIQRTERGDSAVYLCASSLGATNTEAFFGQGTRLTVV.